The 21 T cell receptor beta chains below come from one sample, sequenced in a study of early T cells in non-severe SARS-CoV-2 infection (dated by TCRdb to the early 2020s). The protocol used for the library was 5' RACE. TCRdb lists the instrument as NextSeq 500. The public reads were quality trimmed at Q25 with fastp and then assembled into clones with MiXCR by TCRdb, keeping productive beta chains. Under each unique CDR3 protein, matching rows form one entry showing the most common genes and DNA. This sample holds under 30,000 distinct CDR3 sequences; about 5% were observed only once. The top ten constitute around 24% of the sample. The sequencing input was whole blood. These receptors were obtained from an adult who was a healthcare worker with PCR-confirmed SARS-CoV-2 infection or an uninfected control (not recorded which).

This clonotype was detected ten times or more. The chain carries TRBV7-8 and TRBJ1-6; D gene uncertain. Trimming took 5 bases from V and 8 from J, leaving 16 bases between them. This CDR3 region has 15 residues. CDR1 is SGHVS and CDR2 is FQNEAQ in the germline V gene. CDR3 DNA: TGTGCCAGCAGCCAAAACCGGTTTCGGGATTCACCCCTCCACTTT. Translating it yields CASSQNRFRDSPLHF. Filled out from reference TRBV7-8 and TRBJ1-6, the complete variable domain reads GAGVSQSPRYKVAKRGQDVALRCDPISGHVSLFWYQQALGQGPEFLTYFQNEAQLDKSGLPSDRFFAERPEGSVSTLKIQRTQQEDSAVYLCASSQNRFRDSPLHFGNGTRLTVT.

The table lists this clonotype with many counts. The gene calls are TRBV21-1 and TRBJ1-1. TRBV21-1 constitutes a pseudogene. CDR3 length: 18 amino acids. The CDR3 DNA is TGTGCCAGCAGCAAAGTGTTGGCCTCCTTACCCCAAAACACTGAAGCTTTCTTT. Translating gives CASSKVLASLPQNTEAFF.

This clonotype has at least ten counts. The chain joins TRBV18 to TRBJ2-5, with no clear D. This CDR3 has 15 residues. With 1 base removed from V and 1 base from J, the gap between germline ends came to 10 bases. Per germline, CDR1 KGHSH and CDR2 LQKENI. CDR3 region: CASSPQEQIQETQYF. As DNA, the CDR3 is TGTGCCAGCTCACCACAGGAACAGATCCAAGAGACCCAGTACTTC.

Ten or more counts support this clonotype. This chain joins TRBV10-3 and TRBJ1-2; the match to TRBD1 covers 8 bases. The CDR3 runs to 14 residues. The V and J ends lost 6 bases and 2 bases, in that order; junction bases with no gene match: 5. Looked up from germline, CDR1 is ENHRY and CDR2 is SYGVKD. CDR3 sequence: CAIRGQGSNYGYTF. The CDR3 nucleotides read TGTGCCATCAGAGGACAGGGATCCAACTATGGCTACACCTTC.

This clonotype was seen at least ten times. V is TRBV12-3 or TRBV12-4 and J is TRBJ2-2; 10 bases are shared with TRBD1. J was trimmed by 5 bases and V by 7 bases; bases with no gene match: 10. CDR3 length: 16 amino acids. CDR3 DNA: TGTGCCAGCACGGTACTGACAGGGGGCGGAACCGGGGAGCTGTTTTTT. It encodes CASTVLTGGGTGELFF.

This clonotype was found many times. V usage is TRBV28 and J usage is TRBJ1-2, with no clear D. V was trimmed by 3 bases and J by 7 bases, leaving 6 bases between them. The CDR3 runs 11 residues. Per germline, CDR1 MDHEN and CDR2 SYDVKM. In DNA form, the CDR3 reads TGTGCCAGCAGTTTTGTTGGTGGCTACACCTTC. The encoded protein is CASSFVGGYTF.

The sample holds many counts of this clonotype. The chain has TRBV11-2 and TRBJ1-2, with a possible D match to TRBD1 (6 bases). Trimming took 6 bases from V and 4 from J, leaving 9 bases between them. The CDR3 consists of 12 residues. Germline CDR1 is SGHAT and CDR2 is FQNNGV. The CDR3 spells CASSAGVYGYTF. CDR3 in DNA: TGTGCCAGCAGTGCAGGGGTCTATGGCTACACCTTC.

This clonotype was counted many times. The rearrangement joins TRBV5-6 to TRBJ1-6; D ambiguous. Trimming removed 0 bases from V and 10 bases from J, with 5 bases in between. This CDR3 has 12 amino acids. Germline CDR1 is SGHDT and CDR2 is YYEEEE. Written as DNA, the CDR3 is TGTGCCAGCAGCTTGGGGTCCTCACCCCTCCACTTT. Translated, it gives CASSLGSSPLHF.

This clonotype was detected many times. The rearrangement joins TRBV18 to TRBJ2-1; 9 positions match TRBD1. Losses at the gene ends were 2 bases for V and 5 bases for J; bases not matched to a gene: 7. The CDR3 contains 16 residues. In germline, CDR1 is KGHSH, CDR2 LQKENI. CDR3 sequence: CASSPLPGQGDNEQFF. DNA for the CDR3: TGTGCCAGCTCACCATTACCGGGACAGGGAGACAATGAGCAGTTCTTC.

This clonotype came up many times. The chain uses TRBV6-6 and TRBJ1-2, with D maybe TRBD1 (6 bases). The CDR3 length is 15 residues. Germline V gene lookup returns CDR1 MNHNY and CDR2 SVGAGI (reference sequence). Trimming pared 5 bases from V and 12 bases from J, leaving 25 bases between. The CDR3 nucleotides read TGTGCCAGCAGTGGCAGCAGGGGCTATACTATGGCTAACACCTTC. Its protein product is CASSGSRGYTMANTF.

The rearrangement joins TRBV4-1 to TRBJ2-3; D not resolved. Germline CDR1 reads MGHRA; CDR2 reads YSYEKL. The CDR3 has 16 residues. V was shortened by 4 bases and J by 2 bases, with 16 bases between the two germline ends. The CDR3 DNA reads TGCGCCAGCAGCCTCCAAGGAGCCAGCTACACAGATACGCAGTATTTT. It specifies CASSLQGASYTDTQYF.

This clonotype occurred many times. The gene calls are TRBV29-1 and TRBJ2-1, with TRBD2 matching 9 bases. J was trimmed by 7 bases and V by 6 bases; bases with no gene match: 13. The germline CDR1 and CDR2 sequences are SQVTM and ANQGSEA. The CDR3 spans 15 residues. The CDR3 is CSVHPRGGAWNEQFF. The CDR3 DNA is TGCAGCGTCCACCCACGCGGGGGGGCCTGGAATGAGCAGTTCTTC.

This clonotype was detected many times. This chain joins TRBV20-1 and TRBJ1-1; 7 bases are shared with TRBD1. CDR1 is DFQATT, CDR2 SNEGSKA, per germline (reference sequence). V shed 3 bases and J 4 bases; nucleotides not matched to a gene: 17. The CDR3 runs 17 residues. For the CDR3, the DNA is TGCAGTGCTAGGGGTAGGAGGGGGCGCCGGGTAAGCACTGAAGCTTTCTTT. The encoded protein is CSARGRRGRRVSTEAFF.

This clonotype was seen a handful of times. V usage is TRBV7-8 and J usage is TRBJ2-3; 10 bases align to TRBD1. Looked up from germline, CDR1 is SGHVS and CDR2 is FQNEAQ. Trimming took 5 bases from V and 4 from J; bases not matched to a gene: 9. The CDR3 extends over 16 amino acids. CDR3 sequence: CASSLDRGRRADTQYF. As DNA, the CDR3 is TGTGCCAGCAGCCTCGACAGGGGGCGACGCGCAGATACGCAGTATTTT.

The genes are TRBV2 and TRBJ2-1; 8 bases match TRBD1. V dropped 6 bases and J dropped 2; count of bases not matched to a gene: 6. The germline V gene encodes CDR1 SNHLY and CDR2 FYNNEI. The CDR3 is 15 amino acids. CDR3 in DNA: TGTGCCAGCAGCCGACGGGGACAGGCCTACAATGAGCAGTTCTTC. This gives the protein CASSRRGQAYNEQFF.

The table lists this clonotype with a few counts. Written as DNA, the CDR3 is TGTGCCAGCAGTGATTTAGCGGTGATCGGTGAGCAGTACTTC. This translates into CASSDLAVIGEQYF. This rearrangement joins TRBV2 to TRBJ2-7; D is possibly TRBD2 (6 bases). Germline CDR1 is SNHLY and CDR2 is FYNNEI. V lost 3 bases to trimming and J lost 7 bases, with 16 bases between them. The CDR3 is 14 amino acids.

This clonotype was picked up many times. The chain recombines TRBV27 with TRBJ2-7, with 12 bases lining up with TRBD2. J gave up 3 bases and V 5 bases, and 2 bases lay outside the gene matches. From germline, CDR1 is MNHEY and CDR2 SMNVEV (reference sequence). This CDR3 contains 14 residues. The CDR3 loop is CASSPSGGDYEQYF. CDR3 in DNA: TGTGCCAGCAGTCCTAGCGGGGGGGACTACGAGCAGTACTTC.

This clonotype was recorded at least ten times. The chain is built from TRBV19 and TRBJ2-1, with TRBD1 identical over 10 bases. Germline trimming cut 5 bases from V and 4 bases from J; bases unmatched to any gene: 14. Germline CDR1 LNHDA, CDR2 SQIVND (reference sequence). This CDR3 has 18 amino acids. CDR3 amino acids: CASSSEPGQGRPYNEQFF. CDR3 nucleotide sequence: TGTGCCAGTAGTTCAGAACCGGGACAGGGGAGGCCTTACAATGAGCAGTTCTTC.

This clonotype showed up many times. The chain has TRBV5-1 and TRBJ2-7; TRBD2 matches at 9 bases. V shed 2 bases and J 5 bases; nucleotides not matched to a gene: 8. Germline loops: CDR1 SGHRS, CDR2 YFSETQ. The CDR3 covers 15 residues. CDR3 DNA sequence: TGCGCCAGCAGCTTCATTAGCGGGGGTGAGGACGAGCAGTACTTC. It yields the protein CASSFISGGEDEQYF.

Concerning this clonotype itself: At one boundary the junction diverges from the germline segment, which might be a read error. The chain combines TRBV18 with TRBJ2-3; 8 bases line up with TRBD2. The CDR3 runs 14 residues. The germline gives CDR1 KGHSH, CDR2 LQKENI. CDR3 bases: TGTGCCGGCTCACCCCCGGGAGGGTACTCTTCGCAGTATTTT. Encoded protein: CAGSPPGGYSSQYF.

This clonotype has more than one count but fewer than ten. CDR3 protein: CASSSQPRTGDTDTQYF. The CDR3 DNA sequence: TGCGCCAGCAGCTCCCAACCGAGGACAGGGGACACAGATACGCAGTATTTT. The V and J genes are TRBV5-1 and TRBJ2-3, with TRBD1 matching over 9 bases. The V gene's germline CDR1 is SGHRS and CDR2 YFSETQ. Germline trimming cut 3 bases from V and 2 bases from J; bases unmatched to any gene: 10. The CDR3 is 17 amino acids.